Following are 22 T cell receptor beta chains from one sample sequenced in a study of T cell repertoires in cytomegalovirus infection. TCRdb redid the calling of the reads with MiXCR, one entry per CDR3 protein. The sample has a few hundred thousand distinct CDR3 sequences, 40% seen once. Their recognized antigens are unknown. Here the sequenced sample was cultured PBMCs, taken from culture after CMV antigen stimulation. The origin of the receptors is a human donor in good health (CMV status not recorded). Some clones in this sample may be carry-over from other donors' samples.

In its sample, this clonotype was seen a few times. This rearrangement joins TRBV7-2 to TRBJ2-1; unclear D gene. Trimming removed 0 bases from V and 9 bases from J, with 12 bases in between. CDR3 length: 14 residues. Germline CDR1 and CDR2: SGHTA and FQGNSA. The CDR3 protein is CASSLAPSPSEQFF. CDR3 nucleotide sequence: TGTGCCAGCAGCTTAGCCCCCTCCCCGAGTGAGCAGTTCTTC.

V usage is TRBV6-8 and J usage is TRBJ2-3; tentatively, D is TRBD2 (5 bases). The CDR3 covers 12 residues. V was trimmed by 10 bases and J by 0 bases, leaving 8 bases between them. From germline, CDR1 is MNHGY and CDR2 SAAAGT. This CDR3 is CATWRSTDTQYF. The CDR3 DNA follows: TGTGCCACATGGAGGAGCACAGATACGCAGTATTTT.

This clonotype was seen a few times. The chain uses TRBV12-5 and TRBJ1-2; D not certain. V shed 3 bases and J shed 3 bases, with 8 bases lying between them. CDR3 length: 13 residues. Per germline, CDR1 LGHNT and CDR2 FRNRAP. The CDR3 region is CASGLAQDYGYTF. The DNA for the CDR3 is TGTGCTAGTGGTTTAGCCCAGGACTATGGCTACACCTTC.

This clonotype was recorded many times. The chain employs TRBV7-2 and TRBJ2-5; D remains ambiguous. The V and J ends lost 1 base and 2 bases respectively, with 8 bases between them. Germline CDR1 is SGHTA and CDR2 is FQGNSA. The length of the CDR3 is 14 residues. CDR3 sequence: CASSLDPTQETQYF. The CDR3 DNA sequence: TGTGCCAGCAGCTTAGACCCGACTCAAGAGACCCAGTACTTC.

This clonotype was recorded a few times. The rearrangement uses TRBV12-3 or TRBV12-4 and TRBJ1-1; D call uncertain. The CDR3 covers 13 residues. Trimming removed 0 bases from V and 6 bases from J, with 8 bases in between. The CDR3 nucleotides read TGTGCCAGCAGTTTAGCGCGGGCAGCTGAAGCTTTCTTT. Amino acids: CASSLARAAEAFF.

The rearrangement links TRBV6-6 to TRBJ1-2; D not certain. Trimming removed 5 bases at V and 4 bases at J, with 14 bases between. The CDR3 loop spans 14 amino acids. Germline V gives CDR1 MNHNY, CDR2 SVGAGI (reference sequence). The CDR3 nucleotides read TGTGCCAGCAGTGCCGCTGACGGCGTCTATGGCTACACCTTC. Translation gives CASSAADGVYGYTF.

The chain carries TRBV7-2 and TRBJ1-2; possibly TRBD1 for D (5 bases). The CDR3 length is 14 residues. The V end was cut by 0 bases, the J end by 4 bases, with 9 bases between. Germline values: CDR1 SGHTA, CDR2 FQGNSA. The CDR3 sequence is CASSLAPGTYGYTF. Written as DNA, the CDR3 is TGTGCCAGCAGCTTAGCCCCGGGGACCTATGGCTACACCTTC. Filled out from reference TRBV7-2 and TRBJ1-2, the complete variable domain reads GAGVSQSPSNKVTEKGKDVELRCDPISGHTALYWYRQSLGQGLEFLIYFQGNSAPDKSGLPSDRFSAERTGGSVSTLTIQRTQQEDSAVYLCASSLAPGTYGYTFGSGTRLTVV.

The rearrangement links TRBV2 to TRBJ2-3, with D possibly being TRBD2 (7 bases). The germline V gene encodes CDR1 SNHLY and CDR2 FYNNEI. Trimming shortened V by 6 bases and J by 7 bases, and 29 bases separated the two germline ends. The CDR3 runs to 18 residues. The chain's CDR3 is CASRGGGRAGLWQYTQYF. In DNA, the CDR3 is TGTGCCAGCAGAGGGGGGGGCAGGGCAGGGCTTTGGCAATATACGCAGTATTTT.

J is TRBJ1-1 and V is TRBV2; D is undetermined. CDR3 length: 13 residues. The germline V gene encodes CDR1 SNHLY and CDR2 FYNNEI. Trimming pared 6 bases from V and 3 bases from J, leaving 11 bases between. The CDR3: CASSSLVYTEAFF. In DNA form, the CDR3 reads TGTGCCAGCAGCTCCCTCGTTTACACTGAAGCTTTCTTT.

In its sample, this clonotype was seen a few times. This sequence joins TRBV7-6 and TRBJ2-7, with D possibly being TRBD1 (6 bases). Germline CDR1 is SGHVS and CDR2 is FNYEAQ. The CDR3 loop spans 16 amino acids. V was pared by 5 bases and J by 4 bases, with 21 bases between. The CDR3 protein is CASSLSSGTKVYEQYF. The CDR3 bases are TGTGCCAGCAGCCTCTCCTCCGGGACAAAAGTGTACGAGCAGTACTTC.

This clonotype appeared many times. The chain employs TRBV7-2 and TRBJ2-7; D gene uncertain. Trimming removed 5 bases at V and 2 bases at J, with 16 bases between. The CDR3 loop spans 15 amino acids. Per the germline V gene, CDR1 is SGHTA and CDR2 is FQGNSA. CDR3: CASSLRHSVTYEQYF. The CDR3, as DNA: TGTGCCAGCAGCCTAAGGCACAGCGTTACCTACGAGCAGTACTTC.

This clonotype has ten or more counts. This chain links TRBV7-2 with TRBJ2-1; no definite D call. This CDR3 is 14 amino acids long. Germline CDR1 reads SGHTA; CDR2 reads FQGNSA. Deletions cut 11 bases from V and 5 bases from J, with 19 bases between. As DNA, the CDR3 is TGTGCCTCTAACTACCCCACCCTCGACAATGAGCAGTTCTTC. Translating it yields CASNYPTLDNEQFF.

This clonotype has more than one count but fewer than ten. The V gene is TRBV6-4, the J gene TRBJ2-3; D gene unclear. The CDR3 has 12 residues. Germline CDR1 and CDR2: MRHNA and SNTAGT. Trimming took 2 bases from V and 6 from J, leaving 6 bases between them. The chain's CDR3 is CASSDLGDTQYF. The CDR3 DNA reads TGTGCCAGCAGTGACCTGGGGGATACGCAGTATTTT.

This clonotype was counted between two and nine times. This chain connects TRBV7-2 to TRBJ2-7; a weak D match, TRBD2 (5 bases). The V end lost 4 bases, the J end lost 2 bases, and 15 bases lay between the germline ends. The CDR3 totals 15 residues. The germline CDR1 and CDR2 sequences are SGHTA and FQGNSA. The CDR3 region has the DNA TGTGCCAGCAGCTCATACCGGCGGGCAACCTACGAGCAGTACTTC. Its protein product is CASSSYRRATYEQYF.

This clonotype was seen ten or more times. The V gene is TRBV28, the J gene TRBJ2-5, with TRBD1 identical over 7 bases. The CDR3 runs to 13 residues. Germline CDR1 reads MDHEN; CDR2 reads SYDVKM. With V trimmed by 5 bases and J by 3 bases, 3 bases remained unmatched. Written as DNA, the CDR3 is TGTGCCAGCAGTAACGGGACAGAAGAGACCCAGTACTTC. Protein: CASSNGTEETQYF.

This clonotype was seen more than once but under ten times. The rearrangement joins TRBV19 to TRBJ2-3; 9 bases line up with TRBD2. This CDR3 comprises 15 residues. Germline trimming cut 1 base from V and 2 bases from J; bases unmatched to any gene: 1. CDR1 is LNHDA and CDR2 is SQIVND in the germline V gene (reference sequence). Here the CDR3 reads CASSIVAGVTDTQYF. CDR3 DNA: TGTGCCAGTAGTATAGTAGCGGGGGTCACAGATACGCAGTATTTT.

This clonotype was counted once. V usage is TRBV5-3 and J usage is TRBJ2-1; D is perhaps TRBD1 (6 bases). TRBV5-3 is an open reading frame, and its role is uncertain. The CDR3 is 14 residues long. Trimming pared 8 bases from V and 3 bases from J, leaving 15 bases between. The CDR3 DNA reads as TGTGCCAGCAAAGGACAGCTTGACTACAATGAGCAGTTCTTC. Its translation is CASKGQLDYNEQFF.

On this clonotype itself: This may stem from a read error, because a much larger clone lies one nucleotide away. The chain recombines TRBV2 with TRBJ2-7; D possibly matches TRBD1 or TRBD2 (6 bases each). The germline V gene encodes CDR1 SNHLY and CDR2 FYNNEI. The CDR3 has 13 residues. V was shortened by 3 bases and J by 9 bases, with 15 bases between the two germline ends. The CDR3 DNA sequence: TGTGCCAGCAGTGAGGGCAGGGGAGGCGTGCAGTACTTC. As protein: CASSEGRGGVQYF.

This clonotype was picked up many times. This chain joins TRBV7-2 and TRBJ1-1, with a weak D call TRBD1 (5 bases). V lost 5 bases and J lost 0, with 13 bases in between. CDR1 and CDR2 (germline): SGHTA, FQGNSA. CDR3 length: 15 amino acids. The CDR3 reads CASSADGGMNTEAFF. CDR3 in DNA: TGTGCCAGCAGCGCCGACGGGGGGATGAACACTGAAGCTTTCTTT.

The chain links TRBV6-2 or TRBV6-3 to TRBJ1-2; D call uncertain. This CDR3 region has 13 residues. Germline assignment: CDR1 MNHEY and CDR2 SVGEGT. V was cut by 2 bases and J by 3 bases, with 7 bases left in between. The CDR3 DNA is TGTGCCAGCAGTTACCGCCTTCACTATGGCTACACCTTC. This gives the protein CASSYRLHYGYTF.

The chain uses TRBV4-1 and TRBJ2-3; weak D call: TRBD2 (6 bases). The CDR3 loop spans 16 amino acids. The V and J ends lost 0 bases and 1 base respectively, with 11 bases between them. Per germline, CDR1 MGHRA and CDR2 YSYEKL. The CDR3 region is CASSQDLGGGTDTQYF. CDR3 DNA: TGCGCCAGCAGCCAAGATCTGGGCGGGGGCACAGATACGCAGTATTTT.

The rearrangement links TRBV7-2 to TRBJ2-7; 7 bases align to TRBD1. V dropped 1 base and J dropped 2; count of bases not matched to a gene: 5. The germline CDR1 and CDR2 sequences are SGHTA and FQGNSA. The CDR3 extends over 15 amino acids. The CDR3 here is CASSLDRDRAYEQYF. The DNA of the CDR3 is TGTGCCAGCAGCTTAGACAGGGACAGAGCCTACGAGCAGTACTTC.